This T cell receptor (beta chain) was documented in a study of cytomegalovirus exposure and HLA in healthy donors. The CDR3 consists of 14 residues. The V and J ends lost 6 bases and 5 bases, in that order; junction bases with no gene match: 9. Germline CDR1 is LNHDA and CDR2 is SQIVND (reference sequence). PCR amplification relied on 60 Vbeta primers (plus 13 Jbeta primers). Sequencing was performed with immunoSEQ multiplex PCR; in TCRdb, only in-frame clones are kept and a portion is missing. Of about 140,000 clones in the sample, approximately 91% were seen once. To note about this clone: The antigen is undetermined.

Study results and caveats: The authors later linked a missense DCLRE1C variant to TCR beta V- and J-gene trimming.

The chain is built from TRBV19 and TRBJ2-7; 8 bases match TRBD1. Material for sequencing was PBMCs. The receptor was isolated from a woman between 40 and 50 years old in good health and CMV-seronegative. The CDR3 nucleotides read TGTGCCAGTAGCTTCCGACAGGGGTTTGACGAGCAGTACTTC. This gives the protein CASSFRQGFDEQYF.